This entry concerns a single T cell receptor (beta chain). Germline assignment: CDR1 LNHNV and CDR2 YYDKDF (reference sequence). This CDR3 contains 13 residues. Trimming took 1 base from V and 6 from J, leaving 6 bases between them. From the 5' RACE reads, TCRdb called clonotypes with MiXCR, one entry per CDR3 protein. In the table there are a few hundred thousand distinct CDR3 sequences, 18% of which are singletons. This specimen belongs to a study of CD8 T cells in ankylosing spondylitis. The rearrangement joins TRBV15 to TRBJ2-2, with no clear D. This TCR came from a male donor with ankylosing spondylitis or in good health (not recorded which). Source material: blood, either unsorted or a sorted T cell fraction (not recorded which). The CDR3 region is CATSRVVPGELFF. The CDR3 DNA follows: TGTGCCACCAGCAGAGTGGTACCCGGGGAGCTGTTTTTT.